These T cell receptor beta chains were read from a single sample in a study of human T cells and chemical hapten exposure. TCRdb called the RACE reads again in MiXCR, with one record for every CDR3 protein. The sample contains tens of thousands of distinct CDR3 sequences, 11% of which appear only once. The sample consisted of whole blood, taken in connection with sensitization to the hapten diphenylcyclopropenone (DPC). The receptors come from a woman aged 40-49 years with alopecia areata. Some clones in this sample may be carry-over from other donors' samples. CDR3s include the opening cysteine and the closing phenylalanine or tryptophan. The D gene is left open where the match is weak. A row's size may be missing; if present it is once, few, many or a size class.

cdr3_aa: CASSLAGGANNEQFF
cdr3_nt: TGTGCCAGCAGTTTAGCGGGAGGCGCCAACAATGAGCAGTTCTTC
clone_size: NA
d_call: NA
j_call: TRBJ2-1
v_call: TRBV12-3/TRBV12-4

cdr3_aa: CASSLGAGTGVAEAFF
cdr3_nt: TGTGCCAGCAGCTTAGGGGCGGGTACAGGGGTGGCTGAAGCTTTCTTT
clone_size: NA
d_call: TRBD1
j_call: TRBJ1-1
v_call: TRBV7-2

cdr3_aa: CSVIRTGMGTEAFF
cdr3_nt: TGCAGCGTGATCCGGACAGGGATGGGAACTGAAGCTTTCTTT
clone_size: many
d_call: TRBD1
j_call: TRBJ1-1
v_call: TRBV29-1

cdr3_aa: CSAGGTEAFF
cdr3_nt: TGCAGCGCAGGGGGGACTGAAGCTTTCTTT
clone_size: few
d_call: TRBD1
j_call: TRBJ1-1
v_call: TRBV29-1

cdr3_aa: CATSSTPGQGSDTQYF
cdr3_nt: TGTGCCACCAGCAGTACGCCGGGACAGGGATCAGATACGCAGTATTTT
clone_size: NA
d_call: TRBD1
j_call: TRBJ2-3
v_call: TRBV15

cdr3_aa: CATMRTASGNTIYF
cdr3_nt: TGTGCCACCATGCGGACAGCCTCTGGAAACACCATATATTTT
clone_size: few
d_call: NA
j_call: TRBJ1-3
v_call: TRBV15

cdr3_aa: CATWGGNTIYF
cdr3_nt: TGTGCCACTTGGGGGGGAAACACCATATATTTT
clone_size: few
d_call: NA
j_call: TRBJ1-3
v_call: TRBV6-5

cdr3_aa: CASSLRRDRAEAFF
cdr3_nt: TGTGCCAGCAGCTTACGTCGGGACAGGGCTGAAGCTTTCTTT
clone_size: NA
d_call: TRBD1
j_call: TRBJ1-1
v_call: TRBV11-2

cdr3_aa: CASSAHRVGTEAFF
cdr3_nt: TGTGCCAGCAGCGCCCACAGGGTCGGAACTGAAGCTTTCTTT
clone_size: many
d_call: NA
j_call: TRBJ1-1
v_call: TRBV7-9

cdr3_aa: CASSLKGGSTRNTEAFF
cdr3_nt: TGTGCCAGCAGTTTAAAGGGGGGAAGTACCAGGAACACTGAAGCTTTCTTT
clone_size: NA
d_call: NA
j_call: TRBJ1-1
v_call: TRBV27

cdr3_aa: CASSKGTGGLNTEAFF
cdr3_nt: TGCGCCAGCAGCAAAGGGACAGGGGGACTGAACACTGAAGCTTTCTTT
clone_size: few
d_call: TRBD1
j_call: TRBJ1-1
v_call: TRBV5-1

cdr3_aa: CASSYSSGTGDEKLFF
cdr3_nt: TGTGCCAGCAGTTACTCGAGCGGGACAGGGGATGAAAAACTGTTTTTT
clone_size: few
d_call: TRBD1
j_call: TRBJ1-4
v_call: TRBV6-6

cdr3_aa: CASSSYWGNTEAFF
cdr3_nt: TGTGCCAGCAGCTCGTACTGGGGGAACACTGAAGCTTTCTTT
clone_size: many
d_call: NA
j_call: TRBJ1-1
v_call: TRBV12-3/TRBV12-4

cdr3_aa: CASGFPQGVGGYTF
cdr3_nt: TGTGCTAGTGGTTTTCCACAGGGGGTTGGTGGCTACACCTTC
clone_size: many
d_call: TRBD1
j_call: TRBJ1-2
v_call: TRBV12-5

cdr3_aa: CTAGPRDTVYGYTF
cdr3_nt: TGCACCGCTGGGCCCAGGGACACTGTCTATGGCTACACCTTC
clone_size: many
d_call: NA
j_call: TRBJ1-2
v_call: TRBV20-1

cdr3_aa: CASSSTGLAGGTGELFF
cdr3_nt: TGTGCCAGCAGCTCCACGGGACTAGCGGGGGGGACCGGGGAGCTGTTTTTT
clone_size: many
d_call: TRBD2
j_call: TRBJ2-2
v_call: TRBV7-3

cdr3_aa: CASSVGSSFSYNEQFF
cdr3_nt: TGTGCCAGCAGCGTGGGGTCTAGCTTCTCCTACAATGAGCAGTTCTTC
clone_size: NA
d_call: NA
j_call: TRBJ2-1
v_call: TRBV9

cdr3_aa: CASSDGTLSNQPQHF
cdr3_nt: TGTGCCAGCAGCGATGGGACCCTAAGCAATCAGCCCCAGCATTTT
clone_size: many
d_call: NA
j_call: TRBJ1-5
v_call: TRBV11-2

cdr3_aa: CASSPLLSSGNTIYF
cdr3_nt: TGTGCCAGCAGTCCCCTCTTGAGCTCTGGAAACACCATATATTTT
clone_size: NA
d_call: NA
j_call: TRBJ1-3
v_call: TRBV6-2/TRBV6-3

cdr3_aa: CASSYNLGRETQYF
cdr3_nt: TGTGCCAGCAGTTACAATTTGGGGCGGGAGACCCAGTACTTC
clone_size: few
d_call: NA
j_call: TRBJ2-5
v_call: TRBV6-6

cdr3_aa: CASSFGTSTGEKLFF
cdr3_nt: TGCGCCAGCAGCTTCGGAACCTCCACAGGGGAAAAACTGTTTTTT
clone_size: NA
d_call: NA
j_call: TRBJ1-4
v_call: TRBV5-1

cdr3_aa: CASSELRKQGALSSYEQYF
cdr3_nt: TGCGCCAGCAGTGAGTTGAGGAAACAGGGGGCTCTCAGCTCCTACGAGCAGTACTTC
clone_size: NA
d_call: TRBD1
j_call: TRBJ2-7
v_call: TRBV10-1

cdr3_aa: CASSLGASGSLRDIQYF
cdr3_nt: TGTGCCAGCAGCTTGGGGGCTAGCGGGAGTCTGAGAGACATTCAGTACTTC
clone_size: NA
d_call: TRBD2
j_call: TRBJ2-4
v_call: TRBV5-4

cdr3_aa: CSAPKAQDSNEKLFF
cdr3_nt: TGCAGTGCACCAAAAGCCCAGGACAGTAATGAAAAACTGTTTTTT
clone_size: few
d_call: NA
j_call: TRBJ1-4
v_call: TRBV20-1

cdr3_aa: CASSIAERGYTF
cdr3_nt: TGTGCCAGTAGTATAGCCGAACGTGGCTACACCTTC
clone_size: NA
d_call: NA
j_call: TRBJ1-2
v_call: TRBV19

cdr3_aa: CASSFNSDQPQHF
cdr3_nt: TGTGCCAGCAGTTTCAACAGTGATCAGCCCCAGCATTTT
clone_size: few
d_call: NA
j_call: TRBJ1-5
v_call: TRBV6-5

cdr3_aa: CSVRSGVGSGELFF
cdr3_nt: TGCAGCGTTAGAAGCGGGGTCGGCAGCGGGGAGCTGTTTTTT
clone_size: many
d_call: TRBD2
j_call: TRBJ2-2
v_call: TRBV29-1

cdr3_aa: CAWSDEGQNYGYTF
cdr3_nt: TGTGCCTGGAGTGATGAAGGGCAAAACTATGGCTACACCTTC
clone_size: NA
d_call: NA
j_call: TRBJ1-2
v_call: TRBV30

cdr3_aa: CASSQQGQDYGYTF
cdr3_nt: TGTGCCAGCAGCCAACAGGGGCAGGACTATGGCTACACCTTC
clone_size: NA
d_call: TRBD1
j_call: TRBJ1-2
v_call: TRBV28

cdr3_aa: CAISASSGGSVAETQYF
cdr3_nt: TGTGCCATCAGTGCCTCCTCAGGGGGCTCGGTCGCGGAGACCCAGTACTTC
clone_size: many
d_call: TRBD1
j_call: TRBJ2-5
v_call: TRBV10-3

cdr3_aa: CASSGPRGVSGRTTYEQYF
cdr3_nt: TGTGCCAGCAGTGGCCCGCGGGGTGTGAGCGGGAGGACGACCTACGAGCAGTACTTC
clone_size: NA
d_call: TRBD2
j_call: TRBJ2-7
v_call: TRBV25-1

cdr3_aa: CSARDASTRGSTDTQYF
cdr3_nt: TGCAGTGCTAGAGATGCCTCTACTAGGGGGAGCACAGATACGCAGTATTTT
clone_size: few
d_call: NA
j_call: TRBJ2-3
v_call: TRBV20-1

cdr3_aa: CASSFRRPGQETQYF
cdr3_nt: TGTGCCAGCAGCTTTAGGCGGCCGGGTCAAGAGACCCAGTACTTC
clone_size: many
d_call: NA
j_call: TRBJ2-5
v_call: TRBV5-6

cdr3_aa: CATSDLQGEGQNEQFF
cdr3_nt: TGTGCCACCAGTGATTTGCAAGGGGAGGGCCAAAATGAGCAGTTCTTC
clone_size: NA
d_call: TRBD2
j_call: TRBJ2-1
v_call: TRBV24-1

cdr3_aa: CASSKSHRGRKREKLFF
cdr3_nt: TGTGCCAGCAGCAAGAGCCACAGGGGGCGCAAGCGTGAAAAACTGTTTTTT
clone_size: many
d_call: NA
j_call: TRBJ1-4
v_call: TRBV21-1

cdr3_aa: CASSYSRAGTFYEQYF
cdr3_nt: TGTGCCAGCAGTTACTCCAGAGCGGGGACCTTCTACGAGCAGTACTTC
clone_size: many
d_call: TRBD2
j_call: TRBJ2-7
v_call: TRBV6-2/TRBV6-3

cdr3_aa: CASSPEPDRRVRNEQFF
cdr3_nt: TGTGCCAGCTCACCGGAGCCGGACAGGCGAGTGAGAAATGAGCAGTTCTTC
clone_size: many
d_call: TRBD1
j_call: TRBJ2-1
v_call: TRBV18

cdr3_aa: CSVEDLGQGYTF
cdr3_nt: TGCAGCGTTGAAGATCTGGGGCAGGGCTACACCTTC
clone_size: few
d_call: NA
j_call: TRBJ1-2
v_call: TRBV29-1

cdr3_aa: CASSLDSRSGNTIYF
cdr3_nt: TGTGCCAGCAGCTTAGACTCACGCTCTGGAAACACCATATATTTT
clone_size: many
d_call: NA
j_call: TRBJ1-3
v_call: TRBV7-2

cdr3_aa: CASILGPSGVDTQYF
cdr3_nt: TGTGCCAGCATCCTAGGGCCCTCCGGGGTCGATACGCAGTATTTT
clone_size: few
d_call: NA
j_call: TRBJ2-3
v_call: TRBV2

cdr3_aa: CASSSRGGGTYNEQFF
cdr3_nt: TGTGCCAGCAGTTCCCGGGGCGGAGGGACCTACAATGAGCAGTTCTTC
clone_size: few
d_call: NA
j_call: TRBJ2-1
v_call: TRBV28

cdr3_aa: CASSLGIGLNEQFF
cdr3_nt: TGTGCCAGCAGTTTAGGGATCGGGCTCAATGAGCAGTTCTTC
clone_size: many
d_call: NA
j_call: TRBJ2-1
v_call: TRBV12-3/TRBV12-4

cdr3_aa: CSVGGQVGEEAFF
cdr3_nt: TGCAGCGTTGGAGGACAGGTTGGGGAGGAAGCTTTCTTT
clone_size: few
d_call: TRBD1
j_call: TRBJ1-1
v_call: TRBV29-1

cdr3_aa: CSVERQAQYTEAFF
cdr3_nt: TGCAGCGTCGAAAGACAGGCCCAGTACACTGAAGCTTTCTTT
clone_size: many
d_call: NA
j_call: TRBJ1-1
v_call: TRBV29-1

cdr3_aa: CASSVSGGDNTEAFF
cdr3_nt: TGTGCCAGCAGCGTCAGCGGGGGGGACAACACTGAAGCTTTCTTT
clone_size: many
d_call: NA
j_call: TRBJ1-1
v_call: TRBV7-9

cdr3_aa: CSAREWDNEQFF
cdr3_nt: TGCAGTGCTAGAGAGTGGGACAATGAGCAGTTCTTC
clone_size: NA
d_call: NA
j_call: TRBJ2-1
v_call: TRBV20-1